The present entry profiles one TCR beta chain with its context. No antigen is known for it. The input lacks base qualities; no much larger clone sits a single base away. The sample belongs to a study of regulatory T cells in long-lasting Graves disease (TCRdb year 2021). Background for the entire study: To count as having persistent Graves' disease, a patient had to have received antithyroid drug treatment for over 5 years with TSH receptor autoantibodies remaining persistently positive. Peripheral blood TCR sequencing and RNA sequencing compared persistent Graves' disease patients with newly diagnosed Graves' disease patients. A total of roughly 33 samples underwent TCR sequencing: about 13 from persistent and some 20 from newly diagnosed Graves' disease patients. The study was registered as a clinical trial and conducted in China. In the clinical cohort, patients with persistent Graves' disease had used antithyroid drugs for an average of about 10.3 years. Points the paper makes about the study in general: Persistent disease showed preferential use of TRBV28, TRBJ1-2 and TRBJ2-5, whereas newly diagnosed disease favored TRBV20-1 and TRBJ2-1. Patients with persistent disease shared more public clonotypes (around 3,000) than newly diagnosed patients did (more than 900). Sequencing and analysis were limited to the TCR beta chain. The small sample size was acknowledged by the authors as a limitation that may reduce accuracy. Only peripheral blood was studied, because thyroid tissue, the primary lesion, was inaccessible. Lower TCR Shannon entropy and fewer highly expanded clones were observed in persistent Graves' disease patients than in newly diagnosed patients, which suggested clonal expansion.

The library was made by multiplex PCR. Sequencing took place on an Illumina HiSeq 4000. iRepertoire HTBI primers and Arm-PCR amplification of CDR3 regions were used to construct TCR beta libraries. PCR products were gel purified before sequencing. The study's processing was this. Across samples, roughly 60 TRBV and around 15 TRBJ segments were identified and used for gene usage analysis of CDR3 amino acid clonotypes. COPE and FqMerger were used to merge the filtered high-quality paired reads into contigs. BLAST was used to align contigs to IMGT TRBV, TRBD and TRBJ reference genes, with CDR3 defined following IMGT. Highly expanded clones were defined as clonotypes with a frequency above 0.1%. Shannon entropy was used to measure repertoire diversity, and the Gini coefficient was used to measure V-J evenness. Public clonotypes were defined as clonotypes shared by more than one individual. TCRdb reworked the public reads: Q25 trimming with fastp, MiXCR clone assembly, productive beta chains retained. Each CDR3 protein gets just one entry, which takes the most common genes and DNA from the rows behind it. TCRdb's processing, not the authors' own work, is the source of the V and J calls. Across this sample there are around 340,000 distinct CDR3 sequences, with 20% seen only once. The ten largest make up approximately 31% of the sample.

The time point label for this specimen denotes: persistent/refractory GD, antithyroid drugs over 5 years with positive TRAb. For both TCR sequencing and RNA sequencing, RNA was extracted from PBMCs in TRIzol. The diagnosis of Graves' disease followed American Thyroid Association guidelines. Patients were recruited from an endocrinology department in Xi'an, China. Each patient gave approximately 10 milliliters of peripheral blood, collected in an EDTA anticoagulant tube. Ficoll Paque Plus density gradient separation was used to isolate PBMCs, and no additional T cell sorting was done. An Agilent 2100 Bioanalyzer and agarose gel were used to check RNA quality, while a NanoDrop 2000 measured RNA concentration. Cut back by 11 bases and 3 bases, the V and J ends lie 22 bases apart. The CDR3, from cysteine to phenylalanine, totals 15 residues. Only CDR3 DNA is held: 45 bases, read in frame from base 1. Reading the germline V gene gives CDR1 SGHAT and CDR2 FQNNGV.

The sequencing used peripheral blood mononuclear cells (PBMCs), collected when the disease was refractory, from a patient treated with antithyroid drugs. The receptor's source is a female donor with Graves disease. The chain is made from TRBV11-2 and TRBJ1-1, with the D gene too uncertain to name. The CDR3 protein: CAGKRGVGLDTEAFF. In nucleotide form, the sequence is TGTGCCGGCAAGCGTGGGGTCGGGCTGGACACTGAAGCTTTCTTT. The full variable domain, with segments outside the CDR3 supplied by the reference TRBV11-2 and TRBJ1-1 proteins, appears as EAGVAQSPRYKIIEKRQSVAFWCNPISGHATLYWYQQILGQGPKLLIQFQNNGVVDDSQLPKDRFSAERLKGVDSTLKIQPAKLEDSAVYLCAGKRGVGLDTEAFFGQGTRLTVV.